This T cell receptor beta chain comes out of a study of blood T cell repertoires in COVID-19. Under the authors' procedure: Counts of nucleated cells, estimated from reference gene primer amplification, were obtained. Repertoires were generated with immunoSEQ multiplex PCR, while TCRdb's copy carries only in-frame clones and drops some. V and J calls and clone size come straight from that table; D and trimming were deduced from the DNA. Among some 220,000 clones listed, 75% to 85% were seen once. The length of the CDR3 is 12 residues. Unmatched junction bases numbered 1, after V lost 7 bases and J lost 2 bases. Per germline, CDR1 MNHNY and CDR2 SVGAGI (reference sequence).

Sequencing used peripheral blood. The TCR sequence derives from a man in his fifties or sixties with active or convalescent COVID-19. The rearrangement joins TRBV6-6 to TRBJ2-7; 8 bases fit TRBD1. CDR3 sequence (DNA): TGTGCCAGCAACAGGGGGGCCTACGAGCAGTACTTC. It is translated as CASNRGAYEQYF.